The T cell receptor beta chain described here comes from a study of blood T cell repertoires in COVID-19. In the study overall: The United States, Italy and Spain provided the acute and convalescent COVID-19 samples. Sources were T cells, B-cell-depleted T cells, or PBMCs; the material itself was cDNA or gDNA.

The V gene lost 5 bases and the J gene lost 3 bases, with 14 bases spanning the gap. CDR1 is SGHNT, CDR2 YYREEE, per germline (reference sequence). This CDR3 is built from 15 residues. Clones were sequenced by immunoSEQ multiplex PCR, and TCRdb holds only the in-frame ones, with some missing. The table records over 50,000 clones, roughly 86% of them present only once. The clonotype was recovered from a human donor in a cohort sampled during active COVID-19. The genes are TRBV5-4 and TRBJ2-2; D possibly corresponds to TRBD2 (6 bases). Sequenced sample: peripheral blood. The CDR3 DNA is TGTGCCAGCAGTATGGGGGGATCCTACACCGGGGAGCTGTTTTTT. Residues: CASSMGGSYTGELFF.